This T cell receptor beta chain derives from a study of cytomegalovirus exposure and HLA in healthy donors. Points from the study as a whole: Later examination showed HLA-associated TCR beta chains had greater clonal expansion than equally common others. Within the data, a cluster of highly shared sequence variants was likely a sequencing artifact.

A remark on this clone: Antigen: not known.

The PCR used 60 Vbeta and 13 Jbeta primers. Sequencing was performed with immunoSEQ multiplex PCR; in TCRdb, only in-frame clones are kept and a portion is missing. The table lists about 180,000 clones, around four fifths of them singletons, with roughly 1.5% in the top ten. Germline loops: CDR1 LNHNV, CDR2 YYDKDF (reference sequence). The CDR3 spans 15 residues. The trim removed 6 bases at V and 0 bases at J, leaving 4 bases unmatched. The chain joins TRBV15 to TRBJ2-5; 10 bases are shared with TRBD1. The specimen sequenced was PBMCs. This sequence originates from a man aged 18-30 years in good health and CMV-seronegative. CDR3 DNA: TGTGCCACCAGTAGGGACAGGGGACACCAAGAGACCCAGTACTTC. It yields the protein CATSRDRGHQETQYF. Complete variable domain (other parts from reference TRBV15 and TRBJ2-5): DAMVIQNPRYQVTQFGKPVTLSCSQTLNHNVMYWYQQKSSQAPKLLFHYYDKDFNNEADTPDNFQSRRPNTSFCFLDIRSPGLGDTAMYLCATSRDRGHQETQYFGPGTRLLVL.